The 13 T cell receptor beta chains below were found in one sample sequenced in a study of cytomegalovirus exposure and HLA in healthy donors. 60 Vbeta and 13 Jbeta primers were used in PCR. TCRdb's copy holds only in-frame clones and misses some; the assay was immunoSEQ multiplex PCR. This sample has roughly 190,000 clones, with about 85% found just once. Sequencing used PBMCs. The source of these receptors is a man aged 50 or older in good health and CMV-seronegative.

In its sample, this clone was seen a few times. The chain joins TRBV4-3 to TRBJ2-3; the D gene is possibly TRBD1 (6 bases). Trimming took 2 bases from V and 0 from J, leaving 12 bases between them. Germline V gives CDR1 LGHNA, CDR2 YSLEER. This CDR3 has 16 residues. The CDR3 bases are TGCGCCAGCAGCCAAAATACGGGACAAAGCACAGATACGCAGTATTTT. Translation gives CASSQNTGQSTDTQYF.

The gene calls are TRBV10-3 and TRBJ2-7, with 7 bases lining up with TRBD2. Trimming at V came to 6 bases and at J to 2 bases, leaving 7 bases not matched to a gene. The CDR3 spans 14 residues. CDR1 is ENHRY and CDR2 is SYGVKD in the germline V gene. The CDR3 sequence: CAIRDGAGAYEQYF. CDR3 bases: TGTGCCATCAGGGACGGGGCGGGGGCCTACGAGCAGTACTTC.

The chain couples TRBV6-1 to TRBJ1-1; D call uncertain. CDR1 MNHNS and CDR2 SASEGT come from the germline V gene. This CDR3 is 16 amino acids long. The germline V and J ends were trimmed by 4 bases and 1 base, with 16 bases remaining between them. The CDR3 loop is CASSASYAPRNTEAFF. CDR3 in DNA: TGTGCCAGCAGTGCTTCCTACGCCCCAAGGAACACTGAAGCTTTCTTT.

This clone was detected only a few times. The rearrangement uses TRBV9 and TRBJ1-3; 7 nucleotides match TRBD1. The junction had 6 bases not matched to a gene; V was cut back by 4 bases and J by 5 bases. The CDR3 length is 14 residues. The V gene's germline CDR1 is SGDLS and CDR2 YYNGEE. The CDR3 reads CASSPGTARNTIYF. The CDR3 coding sequence is TGTGCCAGCAGCCCAGGGACAGCCCGAAACACCATATATTTT.

The V call is TRBV11-2, the J call TRBJ2-2; 7 bases fit TRBD1. Germline CDR1 SGHAT, CDR2 FQNNGV. With 5 bases clipped from V and 1 base from J, the junction kept 4 bases outside the gene matches. This CDR3 is built from 15 residues. CDR3 in amino acids: CASSGRDRNTGELFF. CDR3 nucleotides: TGTGCCAGCAGCGGCCGGGACAGGAACACCGGGGAGCTGTTTTTT.

The DNA of the CDR3 is TGTGCCAGCGCTACTAGCGGGGGGGAAGATACGCAGTATTTT. Its protein product is CASATSGGEDTQYF. The chain is built from TRBV18 and TRBJ2-3; 13 bases agree with TRBD2. CDR1 is KGHSH, CDR2 LQKENI, per germline. Trimming removed 8 bases from V and 5 bases from J; junction bases left unmatched: 4. The CDR3 covers 14 residues.

The rearrangement links TRBV6-5 to TRBJ1-6; TRBD1 aligns across 7 bases. CDR3 length: 14 amino acids. Germline V gene lookup returns CDR1 MNHEY and CDR2 SVGAGI. V shed 5 bases and J 8 bases; nucleotides not matched to a gene: 6. The CDR3 DNA follows: TGTGCCAGCAGTCCCGGGACAGACCATTCACCCCTCCACTTT. Translating gives CASSPGTDHSPLHF.

The chain has TRBV7-8 and TRBJ1-5; D perhaps matches TRBD1 (5 bases). V gave up 5 bases and J gave up 6 bases, with 17 bases separating them. CDR1 and CDR2 (germline): SGHVS, FQNEAQ. This CDR3 comprises 15 residues. CDR3 coding DNA: TGTGCCAGCAGCGCTATTTGGGGCAGTAGTCAGCCCCAGCATTTT. Amino acids: CASSAIWGSSQPQHF. The entire variable domain, with the rest obtained from reference TRBV7-8 and TRBJ1-5, is as follows: GAGVSQSPRYKVAKRGQDVALRCDPISGHVSLFWYQQALGQGPEFLTYFQNEAQLDKSGLPSDRFFAERPEGSVSTLKIQRTQQEDSAVYLCASSAIWGSSQPQHFGDGTRLSIL.

This clone was found once. A read error may account for a junction end that differs from germline. CDR3 sequence (DNA): TGTGCCAGCAGTTACTCGAACAGAAAGGATCAGCCCCACCATTTT. This sequence encodes CASSYSNRKDQPHHF. The V call is TRBV6-6, the J call TRBJ1-5, with no clear D. The CDR3 has 15 amino acids. Germline values: CDR1 MNHNY, CDR2 SVGAGI (reference sequence).

The chain has TRBV6-5 and TRBJ1-5; TRBD1 might be the D (5 bases). The germline V gene encodes CDR1 MNHEY and CDR2 SVGAGI. Trimming shortened V by 6 bases and J by 0 bases, and 12 bases separated the two germline ends. The CDR3 has 15 amino acids. CDR3 loop: CASRAGTASNQPQHF. CDR3 nucleotide sequence: TGTGCCAGCAGGGCCGGGACTGCTAGCAATCAGCCCCAGCATTTT.

The V and J genes are TRBV9 and TRBJ1-2; TRBD1 matches 7 bases. With 8 bases clipped from V and 8 bases from J, the junction kept 6 bases outside the gene matches. Germline V gene data show CDR1 as SGDLS and CDR2 as YYNGEE. The CDR3 extends over 11 amino acids. The chain's CDR3 is CARGQGVGYTF. The CDR3 nucleotides are TGTGCCAGGGGCCAGGGGGTGGGCTACACCTTC. Full variable domain (missing parts from reference TRBV9 and TRBJ1-2): DSGVTQTPKHLITATGQRVTLRCSPRSGDLSVYWYQQSLDQGLQFLIQYYNGEERAKGNILERFSAQQFPDLHSELNLSSLELGDSALYFCARGQGVGYTFGSGTRLTVV.

J is TRBJ2-3 and V is TRBV6-5; D is unclear. Germline V gene data show CDR1 as MNHEY and CDR2 as SVGAGI. Trimming cost V 6 bases and J 0 bases, with 7 bases left between them. The CDR3 extends over 13 amino acids. CDR3 in DNA: TGTGCCAGCAGCCGCACTAGCACAGATACGCAGTATTTT. Protein product: CASSRTSTDTQYF.

V is TRBV19 and J is TRBJ1-2, with a possible D match to TRBD1 (5 bases). The CDR3 runs 15 residues. V shed 3 bases and J shed 4 bases, with 15 bases lying between them. Germline-derived CDR1 and CDR2 are LNHDA and SQIVND (reference sequence). The CDR3 is CASSISVRETYGYTF. The CDR3 DNA follows: TGTGCCAGTAGTATTTCGGTCAGGGAAACCTATGGCTACACCTTC.